The entry below gives a single TCR beta chain sequence along with its context. Using immunoSEQ multiplex PCR, the repertoire was profiled, and TCRdb retains in-frame clones only, with some absent. The sample carries approximately 50,000 clones, roughly 87% recorded once. The record originates from a study of blood T cell repertoires in COVID-19. The overall study: PBMCs, B-cell-depleted T cells, or T cells were the source of the cDNA or gDNA that made up the material.

Per germline, CDR1 KGHSH and CDR2 LQKENI. There are 16 residues in the CDR3. V shed 1 base and J shed 1 base, with 11 bases lying between them. The rearrangement links TRBV18 to TRBJ1-3, with D maybe TRBD1 (5 bases). Sequenced: peripheral blood. The clonotype comes from a woman older than 75 with acute or convalescent COVID-19. The CDR3 here is CASSPQGKTSGNTIYF. In DNA, the CDR3 is TGTGCCAGCTCACCACAGGGGAAGACTTCTGGAAACACCATATATTTT.